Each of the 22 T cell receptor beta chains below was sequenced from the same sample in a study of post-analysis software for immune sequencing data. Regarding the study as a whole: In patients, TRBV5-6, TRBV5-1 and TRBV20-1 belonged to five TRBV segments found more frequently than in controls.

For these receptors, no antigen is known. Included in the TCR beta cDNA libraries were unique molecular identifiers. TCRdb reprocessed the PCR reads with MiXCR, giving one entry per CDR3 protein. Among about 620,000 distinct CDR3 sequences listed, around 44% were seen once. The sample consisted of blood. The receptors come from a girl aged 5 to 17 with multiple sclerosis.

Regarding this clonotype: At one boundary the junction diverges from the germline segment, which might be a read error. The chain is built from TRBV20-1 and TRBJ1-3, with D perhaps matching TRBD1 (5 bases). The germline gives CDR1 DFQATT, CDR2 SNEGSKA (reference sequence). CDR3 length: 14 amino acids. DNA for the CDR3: TGCAGTGCTACGACTTCCGGGGCGGGAAACTCCATATATTTT. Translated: CSATTSGAGNSIYF.

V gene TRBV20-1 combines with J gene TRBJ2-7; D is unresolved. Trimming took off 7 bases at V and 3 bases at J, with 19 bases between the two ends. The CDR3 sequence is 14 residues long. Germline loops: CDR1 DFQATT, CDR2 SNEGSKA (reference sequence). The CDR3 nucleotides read TGCAGTGTACCGAATAGGTACAACCTCTACGAGCAGTACTTC. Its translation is CSVPNRYNLYEQYF.

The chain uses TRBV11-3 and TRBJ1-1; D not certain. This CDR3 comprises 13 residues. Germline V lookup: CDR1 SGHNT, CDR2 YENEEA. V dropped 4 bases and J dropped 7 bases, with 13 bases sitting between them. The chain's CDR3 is CASSYGGDIEAFF. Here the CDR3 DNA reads TGTGCCAGCAGCTACGGTGGAGACATTGAAGCTTTCTTT.

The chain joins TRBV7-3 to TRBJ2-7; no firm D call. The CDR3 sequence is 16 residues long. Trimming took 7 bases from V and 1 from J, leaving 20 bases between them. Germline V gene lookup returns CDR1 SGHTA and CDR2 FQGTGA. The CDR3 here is CASKTHGRKKSYEQYF. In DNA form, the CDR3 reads TGTGCCAGCAAAACCCACGGACGGAAAAAATCCTACGAGCAGTACTTC.

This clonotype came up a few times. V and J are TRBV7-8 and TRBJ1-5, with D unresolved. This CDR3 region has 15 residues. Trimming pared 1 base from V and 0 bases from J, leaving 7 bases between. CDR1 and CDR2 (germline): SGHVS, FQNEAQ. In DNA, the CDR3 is TGTGCCAGCAGCTTAGTAGTAACTAGCAATCAGCCCCAGCATTTT. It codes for CASSLVVTSNQPQHF.

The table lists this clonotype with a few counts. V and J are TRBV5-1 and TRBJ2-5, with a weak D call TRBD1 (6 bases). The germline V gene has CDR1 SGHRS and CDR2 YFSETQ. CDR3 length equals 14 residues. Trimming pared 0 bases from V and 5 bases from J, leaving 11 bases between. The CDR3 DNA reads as TGCGCCAGCAGCTTGGCACAGGGTTCCGAGACCCAGTACTTC. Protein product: CASSLAQGSETQYF. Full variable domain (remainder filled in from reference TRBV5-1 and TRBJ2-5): KAGVTQTPRYLIKTRGQQVTLSCSPISGHRSVSWYQQTPGQGLQFLFEYFSETQRNKGNFPGRFSGRQFSNSRSEMNVSTLELGDSALYLCASSLAQGSETQYFGPGTRLLVL.

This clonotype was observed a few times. CDR3 DNA sequence: TGTGCCAGCAGCTTAGGACTAGCTCGGGGAGAGACCCAGTACTTC. Protein sequence: CASSLGLARGETQYF. This sequence joins TRBV7-9 and TRBJ2-5, with 7 bases aligning to TRBD2. Germline values: CDR1 SEHNR, CDR2 FQNEAQ (reference sequence). V was clipped by 1 base and J by 4 bases; unmatched bases: 6. This CDR3 region has 15 residues.

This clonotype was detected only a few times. The CDR3 region is CASSLGGTVYTDTQYF. As DNA, the CDR3 is TGTGCCAGCAGCTTGGGTGGGACAGTCTACACAGATACGCAGTATTTT. The rearrangement joins TRBV5-5 to TRBJ2-3; 7 positions agree with TRBD1. Per germline, CDR1 SGHKS and CDR2 YYEKEE (reference sequence). After removal of 0 bases from V and 2 bases from J, the junction contained 6 bases not matched to a gene. The CDR3 spans 16 residues.

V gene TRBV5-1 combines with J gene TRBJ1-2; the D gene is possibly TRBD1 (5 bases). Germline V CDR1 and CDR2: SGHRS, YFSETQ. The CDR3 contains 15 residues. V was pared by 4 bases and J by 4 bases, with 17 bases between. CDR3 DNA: TGCGCCAGCAGCCCCGAGGGCAGGGAAGTCTATGGCTACACCTTC. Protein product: CASSPEGREVYGYTF.

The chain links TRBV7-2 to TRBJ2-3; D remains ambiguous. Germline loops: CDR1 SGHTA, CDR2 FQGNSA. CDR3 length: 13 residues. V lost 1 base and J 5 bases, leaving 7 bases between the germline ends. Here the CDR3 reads CASSLGEIDTQYF. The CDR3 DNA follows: TGTGCCAGCAGCTTAGGAGAAATAGATACGCAGTATTTT.

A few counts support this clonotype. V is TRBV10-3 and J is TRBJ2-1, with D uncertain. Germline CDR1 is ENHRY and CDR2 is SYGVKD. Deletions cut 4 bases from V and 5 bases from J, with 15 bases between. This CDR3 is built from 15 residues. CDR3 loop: CAISVELLDNNEQFF. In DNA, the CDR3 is TGTGCCATCAGTGTAGAGCTACTGGATAACAATGAGCAGTTCTTC.

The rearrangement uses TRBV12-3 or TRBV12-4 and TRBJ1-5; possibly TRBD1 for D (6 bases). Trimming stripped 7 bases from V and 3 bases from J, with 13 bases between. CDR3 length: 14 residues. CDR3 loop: CASTLGQFNQPQHF. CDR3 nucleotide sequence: TGTGCCAGCACCCTTGGACAGTTCAATCAGCCCCAGCATTTT.

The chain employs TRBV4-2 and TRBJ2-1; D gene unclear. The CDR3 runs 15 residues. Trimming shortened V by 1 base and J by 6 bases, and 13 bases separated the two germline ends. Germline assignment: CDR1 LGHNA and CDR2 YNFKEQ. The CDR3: CASSQVEPTSNEQFF. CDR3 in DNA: TGTGCCAGCAGCCAAGTAGAACCGACATCCAATGAGCAGTTCTTC.

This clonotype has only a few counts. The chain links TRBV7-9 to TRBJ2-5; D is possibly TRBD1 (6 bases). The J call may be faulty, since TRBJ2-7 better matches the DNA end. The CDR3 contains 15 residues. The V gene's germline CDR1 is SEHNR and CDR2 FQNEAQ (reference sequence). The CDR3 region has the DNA TGTGCCAGCAGCTCAAGGGGGACGGGCGACAACGAGCAGTACTTC. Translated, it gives CASSSRGTGDNEQYF.

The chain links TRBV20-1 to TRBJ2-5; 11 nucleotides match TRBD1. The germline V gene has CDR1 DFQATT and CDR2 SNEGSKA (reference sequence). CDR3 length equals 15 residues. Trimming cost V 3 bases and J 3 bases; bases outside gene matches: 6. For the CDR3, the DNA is TGCAGTGCTAGGCAGCCGGGACAGGGGGAAGAGACCCAGTACTTC. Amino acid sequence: CSARQPGQGEETQYF.

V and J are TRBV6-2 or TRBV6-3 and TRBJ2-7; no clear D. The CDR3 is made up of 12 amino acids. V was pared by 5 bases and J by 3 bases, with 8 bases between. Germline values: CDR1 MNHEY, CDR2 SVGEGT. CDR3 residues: CASSGKYYEQYF. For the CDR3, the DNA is TGTGCCAGCAGTGGGAAATACTACGAGCAGTACTTC.

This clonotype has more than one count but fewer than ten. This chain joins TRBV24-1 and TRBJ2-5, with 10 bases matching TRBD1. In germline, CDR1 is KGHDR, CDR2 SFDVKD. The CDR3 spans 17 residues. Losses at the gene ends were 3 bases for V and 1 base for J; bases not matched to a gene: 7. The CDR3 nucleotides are TGTGCCACCAGTGATACGACAGGGGGCGGACGCCAAGAGACCCAGTACTTC. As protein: CATSDTTGGGRQETQYF.

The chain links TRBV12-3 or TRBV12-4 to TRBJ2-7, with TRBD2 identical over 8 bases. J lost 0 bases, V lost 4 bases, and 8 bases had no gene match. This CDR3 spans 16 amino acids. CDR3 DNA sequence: TGTGCCAGCAGTTCAAGGTCGACTAGCGCCTCCTACGAGCAGTACTTC. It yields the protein CASSSRSTSASYEQYF.

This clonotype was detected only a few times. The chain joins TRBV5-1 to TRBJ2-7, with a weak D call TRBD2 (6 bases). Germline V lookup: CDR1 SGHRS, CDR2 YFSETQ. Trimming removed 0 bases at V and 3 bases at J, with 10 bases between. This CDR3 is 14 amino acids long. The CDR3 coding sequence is TGCGCCAGCAGCTTGGTTACGGGGGACTACGAGCAGTACTTC. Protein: CASSLVTGDYEQYF.

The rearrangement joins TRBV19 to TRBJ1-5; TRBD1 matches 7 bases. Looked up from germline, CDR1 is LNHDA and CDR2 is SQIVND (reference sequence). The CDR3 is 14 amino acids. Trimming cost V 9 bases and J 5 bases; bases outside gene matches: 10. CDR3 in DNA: TGTGCCAGCACGGGACAGTCTCCTTATCAGCCCCAGCATTTT. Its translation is CASTGQSPYQPQHF. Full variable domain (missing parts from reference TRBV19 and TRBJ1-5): DGGITQSPKYLFRKEGQNVTLSCEQNLNHDAMYWYRQDPGQGLRLIYYSQIVNDFQKGDIAEGYSVSREKKESFPLTVTSAQKNPTAFYLCASTGQSPYQPQHFGDGTRLSIL.

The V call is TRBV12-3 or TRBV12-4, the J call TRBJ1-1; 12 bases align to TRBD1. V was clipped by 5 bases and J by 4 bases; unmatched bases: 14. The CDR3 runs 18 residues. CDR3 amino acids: CASSPGQGARPRVTEAFF. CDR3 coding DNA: TGTGCCAGCAGTCCGGGACAGGGGGCGAGGCCAAGGGTCACTGAAGCTTTCTTT.

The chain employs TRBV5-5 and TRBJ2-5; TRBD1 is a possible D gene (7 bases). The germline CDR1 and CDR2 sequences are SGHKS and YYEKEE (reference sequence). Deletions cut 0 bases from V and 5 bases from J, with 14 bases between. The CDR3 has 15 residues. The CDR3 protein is CASSLEPGGWETQYF. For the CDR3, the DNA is TGTGCCAGCAGCTTGGAGCCAGGGGGGTGGGAGACCCAGTACTTC.